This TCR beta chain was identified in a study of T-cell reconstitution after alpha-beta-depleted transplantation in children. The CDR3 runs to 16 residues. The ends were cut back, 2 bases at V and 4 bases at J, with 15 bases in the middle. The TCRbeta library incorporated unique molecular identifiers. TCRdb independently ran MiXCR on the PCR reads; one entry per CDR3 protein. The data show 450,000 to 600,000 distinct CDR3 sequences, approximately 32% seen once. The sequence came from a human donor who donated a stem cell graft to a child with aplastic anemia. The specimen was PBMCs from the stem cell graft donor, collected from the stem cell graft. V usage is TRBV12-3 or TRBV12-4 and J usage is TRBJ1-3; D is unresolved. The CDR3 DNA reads TGTGCCAGCAGTTTACTGGGAGTAAAGTACGGAAACACCATATATTTT. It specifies CASSLLGVKYGNTIYF.